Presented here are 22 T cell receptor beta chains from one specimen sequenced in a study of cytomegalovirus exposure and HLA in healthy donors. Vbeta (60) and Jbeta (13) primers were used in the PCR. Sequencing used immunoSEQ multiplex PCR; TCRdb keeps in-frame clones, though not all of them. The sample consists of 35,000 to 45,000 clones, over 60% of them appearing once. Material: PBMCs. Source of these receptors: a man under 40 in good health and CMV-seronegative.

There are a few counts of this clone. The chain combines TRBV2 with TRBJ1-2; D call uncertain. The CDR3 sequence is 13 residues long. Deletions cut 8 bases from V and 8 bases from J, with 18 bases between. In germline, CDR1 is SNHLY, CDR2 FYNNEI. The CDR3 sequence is CASESGSLDGYTF. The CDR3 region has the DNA TGTGCCAGCGAATCCGGGAGCCTGGACGGCTACACCTTC.

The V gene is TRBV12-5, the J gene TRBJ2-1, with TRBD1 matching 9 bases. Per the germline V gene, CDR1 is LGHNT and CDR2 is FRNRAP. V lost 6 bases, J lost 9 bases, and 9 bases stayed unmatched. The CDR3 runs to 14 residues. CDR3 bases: TGTGCTAGTGGCTCCGGGACAGGGAGAAGTGAGCAGTTCTTC. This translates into CASGSGTGRSEQFF.

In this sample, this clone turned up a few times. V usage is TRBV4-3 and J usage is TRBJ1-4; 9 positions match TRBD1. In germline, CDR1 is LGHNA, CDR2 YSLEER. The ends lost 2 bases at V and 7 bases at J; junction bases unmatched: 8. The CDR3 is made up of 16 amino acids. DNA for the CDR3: TGCGCCAGCAGCCAAATTTCGGGACAGGGAGTTGAAAAACTGTTTTTT. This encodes CASSQISGQGVEKLFF.

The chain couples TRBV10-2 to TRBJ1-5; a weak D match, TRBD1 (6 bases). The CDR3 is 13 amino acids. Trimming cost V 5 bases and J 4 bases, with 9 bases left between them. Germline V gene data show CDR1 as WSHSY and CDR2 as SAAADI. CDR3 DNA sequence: TGCGCCAGCAGTCTACAGGGAAATCAGCCCCAGCATTTT. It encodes CASSLQGNQPQHF.

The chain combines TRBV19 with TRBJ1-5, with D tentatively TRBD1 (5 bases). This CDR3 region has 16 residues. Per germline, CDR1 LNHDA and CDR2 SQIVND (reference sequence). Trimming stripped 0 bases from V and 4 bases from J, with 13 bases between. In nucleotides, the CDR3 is TGTGCCAGTAGTATAGATATGGGGCGGGGTAATCAGCCCCAGCATTTT. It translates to CASSIDMGRGNQPQHF.

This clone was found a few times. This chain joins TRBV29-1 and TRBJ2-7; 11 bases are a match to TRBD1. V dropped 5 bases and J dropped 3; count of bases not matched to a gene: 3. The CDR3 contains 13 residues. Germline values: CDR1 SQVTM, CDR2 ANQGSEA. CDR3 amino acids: CSVTGTGGYEQYF. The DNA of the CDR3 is TGCAGCGTTACCGGGACAGGGGGCTACGAGCAGTACTTC.

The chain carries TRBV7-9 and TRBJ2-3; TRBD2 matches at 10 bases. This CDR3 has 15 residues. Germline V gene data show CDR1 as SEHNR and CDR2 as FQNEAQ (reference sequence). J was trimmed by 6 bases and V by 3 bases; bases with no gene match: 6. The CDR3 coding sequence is TGTGCCAGCAGCTTCGGAGCGGGAGGGATGGATACGCAGTATTTT. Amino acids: CASSFGAGGMDTQYF.

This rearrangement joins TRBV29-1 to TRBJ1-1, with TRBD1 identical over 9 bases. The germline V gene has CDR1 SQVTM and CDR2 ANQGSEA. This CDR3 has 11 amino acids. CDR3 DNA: TGCAGTGTACAGGGGGCGGCTGAAGCTTTCTTT. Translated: CSVQGAAEAFF.

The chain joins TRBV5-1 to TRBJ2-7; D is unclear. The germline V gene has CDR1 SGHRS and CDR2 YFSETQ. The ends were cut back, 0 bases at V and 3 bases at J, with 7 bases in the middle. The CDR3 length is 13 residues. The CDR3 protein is CASSLVANYEQYF. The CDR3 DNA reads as TGCGCCAGCAGCTTGGTGGCAAACTACGAGCAGTACTTC. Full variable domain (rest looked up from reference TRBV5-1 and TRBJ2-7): KAGVTQTPRYLIKTRGQQVTLSCSPISGHRSVSWYQQTPGQGLQFLFEYFSETQRNKGNFPGRFSGRQFSNSRSEMNVSTLELGDSALYLCASSLVANYEQYFGPGTRLTVT.

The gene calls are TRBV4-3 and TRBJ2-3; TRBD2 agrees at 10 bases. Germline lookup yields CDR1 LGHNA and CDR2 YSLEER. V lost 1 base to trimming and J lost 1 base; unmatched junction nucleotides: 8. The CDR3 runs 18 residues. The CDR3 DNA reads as TGCGCCAGCAGCCAAGCTCTAGCGGGGGCTCCGGGCACAGATACGCAGTATTTT. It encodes CASSQALAGAPGTDTQYF.

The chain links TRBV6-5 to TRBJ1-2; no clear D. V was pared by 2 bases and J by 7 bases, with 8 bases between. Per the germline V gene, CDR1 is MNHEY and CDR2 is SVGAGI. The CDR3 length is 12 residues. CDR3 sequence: CASSYGLGGYTF. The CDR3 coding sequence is TGTGCCAGCAGTTACGGCCTTGGTGGCTACACCTTC.

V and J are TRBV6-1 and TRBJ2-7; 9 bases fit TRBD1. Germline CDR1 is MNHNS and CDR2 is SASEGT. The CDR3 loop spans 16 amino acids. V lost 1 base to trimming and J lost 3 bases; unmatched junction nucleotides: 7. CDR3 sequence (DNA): TGTGCCAGCAGTGAAGGGGCGGGACAGGGTATCTACGAGCAGTACTTC. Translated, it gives CASSEGAGQGIYEQYF.

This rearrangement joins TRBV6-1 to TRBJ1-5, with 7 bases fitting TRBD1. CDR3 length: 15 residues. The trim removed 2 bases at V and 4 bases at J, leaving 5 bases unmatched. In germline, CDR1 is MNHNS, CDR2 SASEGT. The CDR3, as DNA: TGTGCCAGCAGTGAATCTGACAGGGAGAATCAGCCCCAGCATTTT. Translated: CASSESDRENQPQHF.

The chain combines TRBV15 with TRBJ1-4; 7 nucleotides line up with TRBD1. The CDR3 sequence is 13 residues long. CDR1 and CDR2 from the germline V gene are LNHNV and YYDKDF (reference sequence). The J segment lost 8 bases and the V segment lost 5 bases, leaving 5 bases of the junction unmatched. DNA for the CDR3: TGTGCCACCAGCCCCCGGGACAGCGAAAAACTGTTTTTT. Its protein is CATSPRDSEKLFF. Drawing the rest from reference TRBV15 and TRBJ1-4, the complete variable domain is DAMVIQNPRYQVTQFGKPVTLSCSQTLNHNVMYWYQQKSSQAPKLLFHYYDKDFNNEADTPDNFQSRRPNTSFCFLDIRSPGLGDTAMYLCATSPRDSEKLFFGSGTQLSVL.

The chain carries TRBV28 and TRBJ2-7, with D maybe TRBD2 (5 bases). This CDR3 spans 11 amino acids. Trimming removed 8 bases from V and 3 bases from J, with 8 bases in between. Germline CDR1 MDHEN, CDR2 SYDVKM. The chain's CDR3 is CASRTLYEQYF. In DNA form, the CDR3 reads TGTGCCAGCCGGACTCTCTACGAGCAGTACTTC.

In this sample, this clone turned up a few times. Here the CDR3 DNA reads TGCGCCAGCAGCCACGCGGACAGGGGAGATCAGCCCCAGCATTTT. Encoded protein: CASSHADRGDQPQHF. The chain carries TRBV4-1 and TRBJ1-5; TRBD1 agrees at 9 bases. CDR3 size: 15 residues. Germline-derived CDR1 and CDR2 are MGHRA and YSYEKL. Germline trimming cut 3 bases from V and 5 bases from J; bases unmatched to any gene: 5.

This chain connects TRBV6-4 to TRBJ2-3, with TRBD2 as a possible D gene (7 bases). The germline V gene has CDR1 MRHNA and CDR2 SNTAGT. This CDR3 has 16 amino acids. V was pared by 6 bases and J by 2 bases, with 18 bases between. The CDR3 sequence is CASSLGGQALTDTQYF. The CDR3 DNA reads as TGTGCCAGCAGCCTGGGGGGGCAGGCGCTCACAGATACGCAGTATTTT.

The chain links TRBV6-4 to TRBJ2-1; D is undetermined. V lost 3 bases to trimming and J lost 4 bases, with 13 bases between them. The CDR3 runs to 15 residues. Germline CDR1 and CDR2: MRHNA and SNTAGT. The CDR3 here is CASSDSMADYNEQFF. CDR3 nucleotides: TGTGCCAGCAGTGATTCTATGGCGGATTACAATGAGCAGTTCTTC.

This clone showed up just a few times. CDR3 loop: CASSDPGTGAYEQYF. Here the CDR3 DNA reads TGCGCCAGCAGTGACCCGGGGACAGGGGCCTACGAGCAGTACTTC. The J gene is TRBJ2-7, the V gene TRBV10-1, with 10 bases lining up with TRBD1. V trimming: 3 bases; J trimming: 2 bases; junction bases outside the gene matches: 4. Germline assignment: CDR1 WNHNN and CDR2 SYGVQD (reference sequence). The length of the CDR3 is 15 residues.

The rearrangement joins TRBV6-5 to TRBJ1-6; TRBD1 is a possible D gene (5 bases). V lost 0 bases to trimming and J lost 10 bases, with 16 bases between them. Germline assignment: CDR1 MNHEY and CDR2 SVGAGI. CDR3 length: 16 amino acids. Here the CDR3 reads CASSYSISREGSPLHF. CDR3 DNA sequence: TGTGCCAGCAGTTACTCGATATCCAGGGAAGGCTCACCCCTCCACTTT.

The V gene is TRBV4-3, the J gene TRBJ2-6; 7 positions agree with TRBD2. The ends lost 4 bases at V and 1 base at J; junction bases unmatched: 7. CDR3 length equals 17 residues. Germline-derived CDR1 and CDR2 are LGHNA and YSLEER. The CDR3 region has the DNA TGCGCCAGCAGCCCACGCGGGGGAGGATCTGGGGCCAACGTCCTGACTTTC. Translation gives CASSPRGGGSGANVLTF.

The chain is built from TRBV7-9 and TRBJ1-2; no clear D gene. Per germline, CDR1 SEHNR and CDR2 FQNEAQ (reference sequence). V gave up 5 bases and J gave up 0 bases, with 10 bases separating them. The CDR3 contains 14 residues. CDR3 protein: CASSPRATNYGYTF. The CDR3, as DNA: TGTGCCAGCAGCCCACGCGCCACTAACTATGGCTACACCTTC.